The 25 T cell receptor beta chains given below trace back to one sample, sequenced in a study of cytomegalovirus exposure and HLA in healthy donors. Primers for the PCR totalled 60 Vbeta and 13 Jbeta. The data were produced by immunoSEQ multiplex PCR, yet TCRdb's version contains in-frame clones alone and is incomplete. Of 250,000 to 300,000 clones listed, 84% are singletons. Material for sequencing was PBMCs. The receptors were gathered from a woman in her thirties or forties in good health and CMV-seropositive.

This clone was seen only a few times. This sample includes further DNA sequences coding for the same CDR3. The chain has TRBV6-6 and TRBJ1-5; no clear D. CDR3 length: 12 residues. Deletions cut 3 bases from V and 5 bases from J, with 5 bases between. Looked up from germline, CDR1 is MNHNY and CDR2 is SVGAGI (reference sequence). The chain's CDR3 is CASSYEDQPQHF. The CDR3 coding sequence is TGTGCCAGCAGTTATGAGGATCAGCCCCAGCATTTT.

The chain uses TRBV29-1 and TRBJ1-1; maybe TRBD1 (6 bases). V was shortened by 6 bases and J by 6 bases, with 11 bases between the two germline ends. From germline, CDR1 is SQVTM and CDR2 ANQGSEA. There are 11 residues in the CDR3. This chain's CDR3 is CSVEDSAEAFF. The CDR3 nucleotides are TGCAGCGTCGAGGACAGCGCTGAAGCTTTCTTT.

The chain has TRBV2 and TRBJ1-1; D might be TRBD1 (5 bases). V lost 6 bases to trimming and J lost 4 bases, with 6 bases between them. CDR3 length: 11 residues. CDR1 is SNHLY, CDR2 FYNNEI, per germline. The CDR3 region is CASRQGTEAFF. CDR3 bases: TGTGCCAGCAGGCAGGGCACTGAAGCTTTCTTT.

The genes are TRBV18 and TRBJ2-7, with 8 bases aligning to TRBD2. The CDR3 sequence is 17 residues long. V lost 4 bases and J lost 2; bases outside the gene matches: 13. Germline loops: CDR1 KGHSH, CDR2 LQKENI. The CDR3 sequence: CASSRGRSGSFPYEQYF. CDR3 in DNA: TGTGCCAGCTCACGGGGACGCAGCGGGAGTTTTCCCTACGAGCAGTACTTC.

The rearrangement uses TRBV7-2 and TRBJ2-7; tentatively, D is TRBD1 (5 bases). CDR3 size: 14 residues. Germline V gene data show CDR1 as SGHTA and CDR2 as FQGNSA. V was clipped by 5 bases and J by 6 bases, with 17 bases between them. CDR3: CASSHTSAGFEQYF. CDR3 bases: TGTGCCAGCAGCCACACAAGCGCAGGGTTCGAGCAGTACTTC.

The J gene is TRBJ2-5, the V gene TRBV29-1, with D possibly matching TRBD2 (6 bases). CDR3 length equals 14 residues. CDR1 is SQVTM, CDR2 ANQGSEA, per germline. Trimming took 4 bases from V and 5 from J, leaving 17 bases between them. The chain's CDR3 is CSVGVGSIAETQYF. In nucleotides, the CDR3 is TGCAGCGTTGGGGTCGGGAGTATCGCGGAGACCCAGTACTTC.

The chain joins TRBV5-4 to TRBJ2-5, with a possible D match to TRBD1 (7 bases). Trimming shortened V by 4 bases and J by 1 base, and 11 bases separated the two germline ends. This CDR3 comprises 14 residues. Germline-derived CDR1 and CDR2 are SGHNT and YYREEE (reference sequence). The CDR3 DNA reads TGTGCCAGCAGCGCGGGACAGAGCCAAGAGACCCAGTACTTC. The encoded protein is CASSAGQSQETQYF.

The chain is built from TRBV28 and TRBJ2-7; D perhaps matches TRBD1 (6 bases). Germline CDR1 is MDHEN and CDR2 is SYDVKM. The CDR3 loop spans 16 amino acids. V shed 2 bases and J shed 3 bases, with 17 bases lying between them. The CDR3 DNA reads as TGTGCCAGCAGTTTACCGGACAGCTCAAATCACTACGAGCAGTACTTC. Translated, it gives CASSLPDSSNHYEQYF.

The J gene is TRBJ1-4, the V gene TRBV7-2; weak D call: TRBD1 (5 bases). Trimming took 5 bases from V and 7 from J, leaving 17 bases between them. In germline, CDR1 is SGHTA, CDR2 FQGNSA. The CDR3 spans 15 residues. CDR3 sequence (DNA): TGTGCCAGCAGCCGGGGGGGGTCCCTGAGTGAAAAACTGTTTTTT. Amino acids: CASSRGGSLSEKLFF.

This chain uses TRBV27 with TRBJ2-5; D gene unclear. V was pared by 4 bases and J by 6 bases, with 9 bases between. The CDR3 sequence is 12 residues long. CDR1 and CDR2 (germline): MNHEY, SMNVEV (reference sequence). The CDR3 sequence: CASSSSMKTQYF. CDR3 nucleotides: TGTGCCAGCAGTTCTAGTATGAAGACCCAGTACTTC.

The chain combines TRBV7-8 with TRBJ2-5; perhaps TRBD1 as D (6 bases). Trimming pared 4 bases from V and 4 bases from J, leaving 7 bases between. Germline values: CDR1 SGHVS, CDR2 FQNEAQ. CDR3 length equals 12 residues. The CDR3 loop reads CASSSRGETQYF. The CDR3 nucleotides are TGTGCCAGCAGCTCCAGGGGAGAGACCCAGTACTTC.

The chain links TRBV7-3 to TRBJ2-1; TRBD2 matches at 12 bases. V was clipped by 5 bases and J by 5 bases; unmatched bases: 13. CDR1 is SGHTA, CDR2 FQGTGA, per germline. The CDR3 has 18 amino acids. The CDR3 coding sequence is TGTGCCAGCAGCCCGACCGGCTCTAGCGGGAGGGCCAACAATGAGCAGTTCTTC. This encodes CASSPTGSSGRANNEQFF.

V and J are TRBV6-5 and TRBJ1-4; 8 nucleotides line up with TRBD1. The trim removed 5 bases at V and 8 bases at J, leaving 7 bases unmatched. The V gene's germline CDR1 is MNHEY and CDR2 SVGAGI. The CDR3 loop spans 14 amino acids. CDR3 coding DNA: TGTGCCAGCAGTATACAGGGGGGACGAGAAAAACTGTTTTTT. Protein: CASSIQGGREKLFF.

The CDR3 here is CASSPYQAYGYTF. For the CDR3, the DNA is TGTGCCAGCAGTCCCTATCAAGCGTATGGCTACACCTTC. The rearrangement uses TRBV27 and TRBJ1-2; D ambiguous. Germline V gene data show CDR1 as MNHEY and CDR2 as SMNVEV (reference sequence). Trimming pared 5 bases from V and 5 bases from J, leaving 12 bases between. This CDR3 is built from 13 residues.

The rearrangement links TRBV14 to TRBJ2-5; perhaps TRBD2 as D (7 bases). V was pared by 4 bases and J by 11 bases, with 20 bases between. CDR3 length: 14 residues. Germline V gene data show CDR1 as SGHDN and CDR2 as FVKESK. CDR3 in DNA: TGTGCCAGCAGCCTCCGGGGGGCGAGCCCGGGACAGTACTTC. Protein: CASSLRGASPGQYF.

The gene calls are TRBV7-2 and TRBJ1-5, with unresolved D. Per the germline V gene, CDR1 is SGHTA and CDR2 is FQGNSA. Deletions cut 3 bases from V and 1 base from J, with 7 bases between. CDR3 length: 14 residues. The CDR3 region has the DNA TGTGCCAGCAGCTTTACAGAGAGCAATCAGCCCCAGCATTTT. It encodes CASSFTESNQPQHF.

V and J are TRBV6-4 and TRBJ2-7; possible D gene TRBD1, 6 bases. This CDR3 comprises 13 residues. The germline V gene encodes CDR1 MRHNA and CDR2 SNTAGT. V was clipped by 8 bases and J by 7 bases, with 18 bases between them. CDR3 nucleotide sequence: TGTGCCAGCGACGTAACAGGGCTCGGAGAGCAGTACTTC. Translated, it gives CASDVTGLGEQYF.

The J gene is TRBJ1-4, the V gene TRBV5-1; maybe TRBD1 (6 bases). The length of the CDR3 is 15 residues. The germline V gene encodes CDR1 SGHRS and CDR2 YFSETQ. Trimming removed 2 bases from V and 1 base from J, with 9 bases in between. In DNA form, the CDR3 reads TGCGCCAGCAGCTTCCTAGGGGGAACTAATGAAAAACTGTTTTTT. It encodes CASSFLGGTNEKLFF.

V and J are TRBV13 and TRBJ2-7; 10 bases fit TRBD2. The CDR3 runs to 16 residues. Germline V lookup: CDR1 PRHDT, CDR2 FYEKMQ (reference sequence). With V trimmed by 5 bases and J by 4 bases, 11 bases remained unmatched. The CDR3 DNA reads TGTGCCAGCAGCCCCCGGACTAGCGGAACTTCTTACGAGCAGTACTTC. Encoded protein: CASSPRTSGTSYEQYF.

The chain employs TRBV9 and TRBJ2-1; D uncertain. This CDR3 is 15 amino acids long. The V gene's germline CDR1 is SGDLS and CDR2 YYNGEE. V lost 0 bases and J 0 bases, leaving 7 bases between the germline ends. The CDR3 loop reads CASSVDVSSYNEQFF. CDR3 coding DNA: TGTGCCAGCAGCGTAGATGTTAGCTCCTACAATGAGCAGTTCTTC. The complete variable domain, with remaining parts taken from reference TRBV9 and TRBJ2-1, reads DSGVTQTPKHLITATGQRVTLRCSPRSGDLSVYWYQQSLDQGLQFLIQYYNGEERAKGNILERFSAQQFPDLHSELNLSSLELGDSALYFCASSVDVSSYNEQFFGPGTRLTVL.

This chain links TRBV9 with TRBJ2-7; a possible D gene is TRBD1 (5 bases). Trimming took off 4 bases at V and 3 bases at J, with 20 bases between the two ends. CDR3 length equals 16 residues. Germline V gives CDR1 SGDLS, CDR2 YYNGEE. The CDR3 nucleotides read TGTGCCAGCAGCCCCCAGATATCAGGGTTCGGCTACGAGCAGTACTTC. Residues: CASSPQISGFGYEQYF.

V is TRBV20-1 and J is TRBJ2-1; maybe TRBD2 (5 bases). Germline-derived CDR1 and CDR2 are DFQATT and SNEGSKA (reference sequence). Trimming took 5 bases from V and 6 from J, leaving 8 bases between them. The CDR3 loop spans 11 amino acids. The CDR3 bases are TGCAGTGCTGGGAGTTCCAATGAGCAGTTCTTC. Its translation is CSAGSSNEQFF.

This clone was recorded a few times. The chain employs TRBV28 and TRBJ2-7; 9 bases fit TRBD1. The germline CDR1 and CDR2 sequences are MDHEN and SYDVKM. The CDR3 contains 14 residues. The J segment lost 7 bases and the V segment lost 7 bases, leaving 11 bases of the junction unmatched. As DNA, the CDR3 is TGTGCCAGCAACCTTATACAGGGGGCCGGGGAGCAGTACTTC. Translation: CASNLIQGAGEQYF.

This chain links TRBV30 with TRBJ2-7, with 9 bases that match TRBD2. V lost 5 bases, J lost 0 bases, and 2 bases stayed unmatched. Germline values: CDR1 GTSNPN, CDR2 SVGIG (reference sequence). There are 13 residues in the CDR3. CDR3 amino acids: CAWVRGGSYEQYF. As DNA, the CDR3 is TGTGCCTGGGTGCGGGGGGGCTCCTACGAGCAGTACTTC.

This chain joins TRBV5-1 and TRBJ1-2; the match to TRBD1 covers 12 bases. The CDR3 contains 15 residues. V lost 4 bases, J lost 7 bases, and 8 bases stayed unmatched. CDR1 and CDR2 from the germline V gene are SGHRS and YFSETQ. The CDR3 bases are TGCGCCAGCAGCGACACCGGGACAGGGGGCGGTGGCTACACCTTC. Translating gives CASSDTGTGGGGYTF. Drawing the rest from reference TRBV5-1 and TRBJ1-2, the complete variable domain is KAGVTQTPRYLIKTRGQQVTLSCSPISGHRSVSWYQQTPGQGLQFLFEYFSETQRNKGNFPGRFSGRQFSNSRSEMNVSTLELGDSALYLCASSDTGTGGGGYTFGSGTRLTVV.